At least ten counts were recorded for the clone carrying this T cell receptor (beta chain). Its antigen is unidentified. This record belongs to a study of human T cells and chemical hapten exposure. Study-wide results and limits: A positive correlation with patch test score was found for PT1 expanded TCR counts.

TCRdb reprocessed the RACE reads via MiXCR and lists one record per CDR3 protein. The sample consists of fewer than 45,000 distinct CDR3 sequences, around 3.8% of them appearing once. Time point indicated: patch test 1, 2 weeks after DPC sensitization. This sample's treatment: therapeutic diphenylcyclopropenone sensitization with weekly scalp DPC. Total RNA came from unfractionated whole blood. Material: whole blood, obtained in connection with sensitization to the hapten diphenylcyclopropenone (DPC). This TCR was recovered from a man over 45 with alopecia areata. Some clones in this sample may be carry-over from other donors' samples.

CDR3 amino acids: CASSLDTYRGSSTDTQYF. The CDR3 DNA is TGCGCCAGCAGCTTGGATACTTACAGGGGGTCTAGCACAGATACGCAGTATTTT. The chain links TRBV5-1 to TRBJ2-3; TRBD1 matches at 8 bases. This CDR3 comprises 18 residues. The junction had 9 bases not matched to a gene; V was cut back by 0 bases and J by 0 bases. Germline values: CDR1 SGHRS, CDR2 YFSETQ. The variable domain in full, completed from reference TRBV5-1 and TRBJ2-3, reads KAGVTQTPRYLIKTRGQQVTLSCSPISGHRSVSWYQQTPGQGLQFLFEYFSETQRNKGNFPGRFSGRQFSNSRSEMNVSTLELGDSALYLCASSLDTYRGSSTDTQYFGPGTRLTVL.